The 24 T cell receptor beta chains below come from one sample, sequenced in a study of shared clonotypes between healthy human individuals (dated by TCRdb to 2019 to 2021). The library was built by means of the immunoSEQ multiplex PCR assay. The table was pulled from immuneACCESS by TCRdb, which kept in-frame rearrangements only. Such tables lose some clones; where checked, under half of the loss comes from unresolved V genes, and the rest has no known cause. In all, the sample holds 650,000 to 750,000 clones, and approximately 75% of those were seen once. Jointly, the top ten make up about 2% of the sample. Sequenced material: memory CD4+ T cells sorted from blood. Read against the paper, the sample's cell subset or site label means: CD45RA-negative fraction. Receptors originate from a woman aged 25-40 years in good health.

This clone was detected only once. The chain recombines TRBV28 with TRBJ2-5, with 13 positions matching TRBD2. Germline CDR1 reads MDHEN; CDR2 reads SYDVKM. The CDR3 consists of 17 residues. With V trimmed by 6 bases and J by 2 bases, 9 bases remained unmatched. The CDR3 DNA follows: TGTGCCAGCAGACCTCCGGGACTAGCGGGGCTACAAGAGACCCAGTACTTC. Translating it yields CASRPPGLAGLQETQYF. The whole variable domain, filled in from reference TRBV28 and TRBJ2-5, reads DVKVTQSSRYLVKRTGEKVFLECVQDMDHENMFWYRQDPGLGLRLIYFSYDVKMKEKGDIPEGYSVSREKKERFSLILESASTNQTSMYLCASRPPGLAGLQETQYFGPGTRLLVL.

The chain recombines TRBV11-2 with TRBJ2-6; TRBD1 agrees at 8 bases. This CDR3 comprises 18 residues. Germline loops: CDR1 SGHAT, CDR2 FQNNGV. The V and J ends lost 6 bases and 1 base, in that order; junction bases with no gene match: 11. CDR3 sequence: CASSRGDRGISGANVLTF. The CDR3, as DNA: TGTGCCAGCAGTCGCGGCGACAGGGGAATTTCTGGGGCCAACGTCCTGACTTTC.

The CDR3 nucleotides read TGTGCCAGCAGCCCCCGGCAGAGCTCCTACAATGAGCAGTTCTTC. Amino acids: CASSPRQSSYNEQFF. J is TRBJ2-1 and V is TRBV11-3; D unclear. Trimming pared 5 bases from V and 0 bases from J, leaving 11 bases between. The germline V gene encodes CDR1 SGHNT and CDR2 YENEEA. CDR3 length: 15 amino acids.

CDR3 nucleotide sequence: TGTGCCAGCAGTATCCCCCGGGGAGCTGGCAATGAGCAGTTCTTC. It codes for CASSIPRGAGNEQFF. The rearrangement joins TRBV28 to TRBJ2-1; D might be TRBD2 (5 bases). CDR1 MDHEN and CDR2 SYDVKM come from the germline V gene. With 5 bases removed from V and 6 bases from J, the gap between germline ends came to 17 bases. This CDR3 is 15 amino acids long.

This sequence joins TRBV9 and TRBJ2-1; 12 bases agree with TRBD2. V dropped 3 bases and J dropped 9; count of bases not matched to a gene: 4. The CDR3 length is 14 residues. Germline CDR1 SGDLS, CDR2 YYNGEE. CDR3 sequence reads: CASSALTSGSEQFF. As DNA, the CDR3 is TGTGCCAGCAGCGCCTTGACTAGCGGGAGTGAGCAGTTCTTC.

The V and J genes are TRBV6-1 and TRBJ1-5; 7 bases agree with TRBD1. The ends lost 6 bases at V and 5 bases at J; junction bases unmatched: 10. The length of the CDR3 is 15 residues. CDR1 MNHNS and CDR2 SASEGT come from the germline V gene. The CDR3: CASSLTGASYQPQHF. The CDR3 DNA sequence: TGTGCCAGCAGCCTAACAGGGGCCTCTTATCAGCCCCAGCATTTT.

The J gene is TRBJ1-1, the V gene TRBV18; D not certain. The CDR3 contains 11 residues. V lost 4 bases and J 8 bases, leaving 8 bases between the germline ends. Germline CDR1 reads KGHSH; CDR2 reads LQKENI. The CDR3, as DNA: TGTGCCAGCTCACAGTCCACGGAAGCTTTCTTT. Its translation: CASSQSTEAFF.

The chain carries TRBV7-9 and TRBJ2-1; possible D gene TRBD2, 6 bases. The CDR3 contains 11 residues. Trimming left V 7 bases short and J 12 bases short, with 13 bases between. CDR1 and CDR2 from the germline V gene are SEHNR and FQNEAQ (reference sequence). CDR3 amino acids: CASKGLSAQFF. DNA for the CDR3: TGTGCCAGCAAGGGACTCTCGGCGCAGTTCTTC.

This clone was counted once. This CDR3 is CASSYDRGGTASYEQYF. CDR3 nucleotides: TGTGCCAGCAGCTACGATCGGGGTGGGACAGCCTCCTACGAGCAGTACTTC. This sequence joins TRBV11-1 and TRBJ2-7; 7 nucleotides match TRBD1. Trimming cost V 4 bases and J 0 bases; bases outside gene matches: 12. Per germline, CDR1 SGHAT and CDR2 FQDESV (reference sequence). The CDR3 length is 17 residues.

This chain links TRBV6-6 with TRBJ1-1; D remains ambiguous. The CDR3 contains 15 residues. CDR1 and CDR2 from the germline V gene are MNHNY and SVGAGI (reference sequence). With 7 bases removed from V and 0 bases from J, the gap between germline ends came to 15 bases. The DNA of the CDR3 is TGTGCCAGCATCAGAGGACGGTACATGAACACTGAAGCTTTCTTT. It translates to CASIRGRYMNTEAFF.

This clone was recorded many times. The genes are TRBV6-6 and TRBJ1-5, with TRBD1 identical over 10 bases. The CDR3 runs 16 residues. Trimming at V came to 4 bases and at J to 2 bases, leaving 5 bases not matched to a gene. CDR1 and CDR2 from the germline V gene are MNHNY and SVGAGI (reference sequence). The CDR3 DNA sequence: TGTGCCAGCAGTTGGACAGGGGGGACGCGCAATCAGCCCCAGCATTTT. It specifies CASSWTGGTRNQPQHF.

This chain links TRBV7-8 with TRBJ2-5, with a weak D call TRBD2 (6 bases). With 6 bases removed from V and 3 bases from J, the gap between germline ends came to 17 bases. From germline, CDR1 is SGHVS and CDR2 FQNEAQ. CDR3 length: 15 residues. Written as DNA, the CDR3 is TGTGCCAGCAGAGCCTTCCGGGACTCAGAAGAGACCCAGTACTTC. Amino acids: CASRAFRDSEETQYF.

The chain recombines TRBV5-4 with TRBJ2-7; 7 bases are a match to TRBD2. The junction had 6 bases not matched to a gene; V was cut back by 5 bases and J by 1 base. Germline-derived CDR1 and CDR2 are SGHNT and YYREEE (reference sequence). The CDR3 runs to 14 residues. The DNA of the CDR3 is TGTGCCAGCAGGATCTTCGGGAGGTCCTACGAGCAGTACTTC. It yields the protein CASRIFGRSYEQYF.

The rearrangement uses TRBV18 and TRBJ2-3; D possibly corresponds to TRBD1 (5 bases). The germline CDR1 and CDR2 sequences are KGHSH and LQKENI. The V and J ends lost 6 bases and 5 bases respectively, with 15 bases between them. This CDR3 has 14 amino acids. The CDR3 sequence is CASSTQGPLDTQYF. The CDR3 DNA reads TGTGCCAGCTCGACCCAGGGTCCCTTAGATACGCAGTATTTT.

A few counts support this clone. The chain joins TRBV28 to TRBJ2-2, with D unclear. The V end was cut by 6 bases, the J end by 1 base, with 18 bases between. The CDR3 runs to 17 residues. Germline loops: CDR1 MDHEN, CDR2 SYDVKM. The CDR3 protein is CASSPPPRSLNTGELFF. CDR3 bases: TGTGCCAGCAGCCCCCCCCCGCGGAGCCTGAACACCGGGGAGCTGTTTTTT. Full variable domain (missing parts from reference TRBV28 and TRBJ2-2): DVKVTQSSRYLVKRTGEKVFLECVQDMDHENMFWYRQDPGLGLRLIYFSYDVKMKEKGDIPEGYSVSREKKERFSLILESASTNQTSMYLCASSPPPRSLNTGELFFGEGSRLTVL.

The chain joins TRBV4-1 to TRBJ2-7; tentative D call: TRBD2 (5 bases). This CDR3 is 13 amino acids long. The V end lost 10 bases, the J end lost 4 bases, and 17 bases lay between the germline ends. Germline CDR1 MGHRA, CDR2 YSYEKL. CDR3 coding DNA: TGCGCCACCGGGAACCGCAGTTTTTACGAGCAGTACTTC. Translation: CATGNRSFYEQYF.

CDR3: CASRTREETQYF. The CDR3 bases are TGTGCCAGCAGGACTAGGGAAGAGACCCAGTACTTC. The chain couples TRBV28 to TRBJ2-5, with TRBD2 as a possible D gene (6 bases). The V gene's germline CDR1 is MDHEN and CDR2 SYDVKM. V was shortened by 6 bases and J by 3 bases, with 8 bases between the two germline ends. The CDR3 sequence is 12 residues long.

The chain couples TRBV28 to TRBJ2-7; 8 bases align to TRBD1. Germline loops: CDR1 MDHEN, CDR2 SYDVKM. The CDR3 consists of 15 residues. V was clipped by 2 bases and J by 3 bases; unmatched bases: 6. CDR3 nucleotide sequence: TGTGCCAGCAGTTTAAAGCTAACAGGGGGCTACGAGCAGTACTTC. It yields the protein CASSLKLTGGYEQYF. The variable domain in full, completed from reference TRBV28 and TRBJ2-7, reads DVKVTQSSRYLVKRTGEKVFLECVQDMDHENMFWYRQDPGLGLRLIYFSYDVKMKEKGDIPEGYSVSREKKERFSLILESASTNQTSMYLCASSLKLTGGYEQYFGPGTRLTVT.

Comments on this clone: Other DNA variants within this sample encode the same CDR3. Here the CDR3 reads CASSGGQYEQYF. DNA for the CDR3: TGTGCCAGCAGTGGGGGCCAATACGAGCAGTACTTC. V is TRBV28 and J is TRBJ2-7, with D possibly TRBD1 on 6 matching bases. Trimming removed 5 bases at V and 4 bases at J, with 9 bases between. From germline, CDR1 is MDHEN and CDR2 SYDVKM. The CDR3 is made up of 12 amino acids.

This sequence joins TRBV10-1 and TRBJ2-1, with 10 bases matching TRBD2. V shed 0 bases, J shed 7 bases, and the junction held 6 bases outside the gene matches. Looked up from germline, CDR1 is WNHNN and CDR2 is SYGVQD (reference sequence). This CDR3 is built from 16 residues. The CDR3 loop is CASSESWLAGVNEQFF. CDR3 DNA sequence: TGCGCCAGCAGTGAGTCATGGCTAGCGGGAGTGAATGAGCAGTTCTTC.

CDR3 in DNA: TGTGCCACCAGCAGAGATAATTATGGAAACACCATATATTTT. The encoded protein is CATSRDNYGNTIYF. The genes are TRBV15 and TRBJ1-3; D remains unclear. Germline CDR1 is LNHNV and CDR2 is YYDKDF (reference sequence). Trimming removed 0 bases at V and 3 bases at J, with 6 bases between. The CDR3 has 14 amino acids.

The V gene is TRBV5-1, the J gene TRBJ2-2; D might be TRBD2 (6 bases). This CDR3 is 13 amino acids long. V dropped 4 bases and J dropped 5 bases, with 9 bases sitting between them. Germline V gives CDR1 SGHRS, CDR2 YFSETQ. CDR3: CASSGGYTGELFF. CDR3 DNA: TGCGCCAGCAGCGGGGGGTATACCGGGGAGCTGTTTTTT.

This clone was counted only a few times. The V and J genes are TRBV7-9 and TRBJ2-2; D is unclear. Trimming took 5 bases from V and 0 from J, leaving 7 bases between them. The CDR3 covers 14 residues. Germline lookup yields CDR1 SEHNR and CDR2 FQNEAQ (reference sequence). The CDR3 protein is CASSTPPNTGELFF. CDR3 DNA: TGTGCCAGCAGCACGCCGCCGAACACCGGGGAGCTGTTTTTT.

In its sample, this clone was seen a few times. V is TRBV5-4 and J is TRBJ1-1, with D hard to call. This CDR3 is 13 amino acids long. V dropped 2 bases and J dropped 6 bases, with 11 bases sitting between them. Germline V CDR1 and CDR2: SGHNT, YYREEE (reference sequence). The CDR3 DNA reads as TGTGCCAGCAGCTTTGGCCTCGTCGCTGAAGCTTTCTTT. Translation: CASSFGLVAEAFF.